The 10 T cell receptor beta chains below were found in one sample sequenced in a study of vaccination effects on CD4 cells after COVID-19. After expansion with viral peptide pools in the ViraFEST assay, antigen-specific CD4+ T cells were sequenced. The culture ran for 10 days, and then CD4+ T cells were isolated. The study found no prior SARS-CoV-2 infection in the vaccine recipients, who tested negative for nucleocapsid antibodies. Profiled with immunoSEQ multiplex PCR; TCRdb holds only in-frame clones, not every one. The table records around 66,000 clones, less than 80% of them present only once. No antigens are known for them. The source material was CD4+ T cells from PBMCs cultured with HCoV-OC43 spike peptides, sampled before COVID-19 vaccination. Indicated subset: HCoV-OC43 spike overlapping peptide pool stimulation. The receptors here all came from a human donor who received a COVID-19 vaccine.

This clone appeared a few times. The genes are TRBV5-1 and TRBJ2-2; D is possibly TRBD2 (5 bases). Germline CDR1 SGHRS, CDR2 YFSETQ. This CDR3 region has 15 residues. V was cut by 5 bases and J by 4 bases, with 15 bases left in between. CDR3 protein: CASREAALSTGELFF. The CDR3, as DNA: TGCGCCAGCAGGGAAGCGGCGTTAAGCACCGGGGAGCTGTTTTTT.

Only a few counts were recorded for this clone. The rearrangement joins TRBV4-3 to TRBJ1-3; D unresolved. The CDR3 runs to 17 residues. Germline CDR1 reads LGHNA; CDR2 reads YSLEER. V was pared by 0 bases and J by 0 bases, with 12 bases between. The CDR3 DNA reads as TGCGCCAGCAGCCAAGATCGAAGATCCGTCTCTGGAAACACCATATATTTT. Translated: CASSQDRRSVSGNTIYF.

This clone was seen more than once but under ten times. The chain has TRBV3-1 (or the pseudogene TRBV3-2) and TRBJ1-2; D unclear. The V and J ends lost 1 base and 8 bases respectively, with 11 bases between them. The CDR3 length is 13 residues. CDR1 LGHDT and CDR2 YNNKEL come from the germline V gene (reference sequence). CDR3 protein: CASSQALSAGYTF. The CDR3 DNA reads as TGTGCCAGCAGCCAAGCCTTATCGGCCGGCTACACCTTC.

The genes are TRBV2 and TRBJ1-1; D remains ambiguous. Germline assignment: CDR1 SNHLY and CDR2 FYNNEI. This CDR3 contains 13 residues. Trimming shortened V by 7 bases and J by 0 bases, and 9 bases separated the two germline ends. This CDR3 is CASITDMNTEAFF. DNA for the CDR3: TGTGCCAGCATAACGGATATGAACACTGAAGCTTTCTTT.

The V and J genes are TRBV2 and TRBJ2-7; D is unresolved. The V and J ends lost 2 bases and 2 bases respectively, with 7 bases between them. CDR1 and CDR2 from the germline V gene are SNHLY and FYNNEI. This CDR3 is built from 13 residues. Written as DNA, the CDR3 is TGTGCCAGCAGTGAATGGCGGACCTACGAGCAGTACGTC. This sequence encodes CASSEWRTYEQYV.

This rearrangement joins TRBV18 to TRBJ2-2; 10 nucleotides agree with TRBD2. Trimming took 6 bases from V and 1 from J; bases not matched to a gene: 5. This CDR3 region has 16 residues. In germline, CDR1 is KGHSH, CDR2 LQKENI. The DNA of the CDR3 is TGTGCCAGCTCCCCTCGGACTAGCGGGAACACCGGGGAGCTGTTTTTT. This codes for CASSPRTSGNTGELFF.

The J gene is TRBJ1-5, the V gene TRBV19, with no clear D. There are 14 residues in the CDR3. Germline V gene lookup returns CDR1 LNHDA and CDR2 SQIVND (reference sequence). Trimming stripped 2 bases from V and 4 bases from J, with 9 bases between. DNA of the CDR3: TGTGCCAGTAGTATATTGGGAAATAATCAGCCCCAGCATTTT. Protein sequence: CASSILGNNQPQHF.

The chain is built from TRBV7-3 and TRBJ2-1; D not certain. V lost 2 bases, J lost 4 bases, and 6 bases lay in between. Germline V gives CDR1 SGHTA, CDR2 FQGTGA. This CDR3 contains 13 residues. The CDR3 region has the DNA TGTGCCAGCAGCTTATCAGTTTACAATGAGCAGTTCTTC. Amino acid sequence: CASSLSVYNEQFF.

The gene calls are TRBV7-2 and TRBJ1-1; unclear D gene. V was shortened by 3 bases and J by 7 bases, with 15 bases between the two germline ends. This CDR3 comprises 14 residues. Germline V CDR1 and CDR2: SGHTA, FQGNSA. Here the CDR3 reads CASSFSRAVNEAFF. The CDR3 bases are TGTGCCAGCAGCTTCTCTAGGGCAGTAAATGAAGCTTTCTTT.

This chain uses TRBV2 with TRBJ1-2; TRBD1 matches at 7 bases. From germline, CDR1 is SNHLY and CDR2 FYNNEI. The CDR3 has 13 residues. The trim removed 5 bases at V and 7 bases at J, leaving 7 bases unmatched. The CDR3 region is CASSYTGVSGYTF. The CDR3 coding sequence is TGTGCCAGCAGTTATACAGGGGTCTCTGGCTACACCTTC.